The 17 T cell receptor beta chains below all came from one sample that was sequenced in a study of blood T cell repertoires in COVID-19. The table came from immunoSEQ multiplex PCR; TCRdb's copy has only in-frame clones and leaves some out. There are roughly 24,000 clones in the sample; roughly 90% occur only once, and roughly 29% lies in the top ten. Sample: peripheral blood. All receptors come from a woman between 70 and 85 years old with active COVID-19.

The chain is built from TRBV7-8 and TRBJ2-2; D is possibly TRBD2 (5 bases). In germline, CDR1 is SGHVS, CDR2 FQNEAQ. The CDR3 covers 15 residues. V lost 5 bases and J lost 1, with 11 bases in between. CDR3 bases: TGTGCCAGCAGCGCGTGGGCGGGGAACACCGGGGAGCTGTTTTTT. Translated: CASSAWAGNTGELFF.

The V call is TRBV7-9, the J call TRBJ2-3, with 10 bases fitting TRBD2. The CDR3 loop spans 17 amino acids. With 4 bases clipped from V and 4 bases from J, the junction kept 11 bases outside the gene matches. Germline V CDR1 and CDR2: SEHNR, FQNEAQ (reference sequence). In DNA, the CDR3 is TGTGCCAGCAGCTCGTTAGCGGGGGGCCAAAGGGCAGATACGCAGTATTTT. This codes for CASSSLAGGQRADTQYF.

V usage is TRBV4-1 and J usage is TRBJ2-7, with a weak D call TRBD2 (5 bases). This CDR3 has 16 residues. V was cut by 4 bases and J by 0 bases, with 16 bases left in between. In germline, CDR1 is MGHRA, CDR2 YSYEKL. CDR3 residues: CASSRTGLHDSYEQYF. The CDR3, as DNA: TGCGCCAGCAGCCGGACTGGACTCCATGACTCCTACGAGCAGTACTTC.

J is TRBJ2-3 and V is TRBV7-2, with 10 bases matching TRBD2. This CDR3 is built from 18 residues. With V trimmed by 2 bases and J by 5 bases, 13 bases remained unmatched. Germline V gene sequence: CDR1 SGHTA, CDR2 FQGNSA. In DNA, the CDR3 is TGTGCCAGCAGCTTATGGGGCCGGGCTAGCGGGGGAGAAGATACGCAGTATTTT. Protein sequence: CASSLWGRASGGEDTQYF.

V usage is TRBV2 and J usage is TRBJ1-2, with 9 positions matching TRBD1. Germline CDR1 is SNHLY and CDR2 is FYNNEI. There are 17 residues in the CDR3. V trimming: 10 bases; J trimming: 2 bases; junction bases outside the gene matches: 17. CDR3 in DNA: TGTGCCACCCTGGGCCTACAGGGGGCTCCTTCAAACTATGGCTACACCTTC. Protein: CATLGLQGAPSNYGYTF.

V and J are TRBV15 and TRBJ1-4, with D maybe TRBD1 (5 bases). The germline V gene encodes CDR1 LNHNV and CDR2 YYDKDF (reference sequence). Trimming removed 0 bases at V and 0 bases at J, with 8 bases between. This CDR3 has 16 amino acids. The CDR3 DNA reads TGTGCCACCAGCAGAGAGACAGTTACAACTAATGAAAAACTGTTTTTT. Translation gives CATSRETVTTNEKLFF.

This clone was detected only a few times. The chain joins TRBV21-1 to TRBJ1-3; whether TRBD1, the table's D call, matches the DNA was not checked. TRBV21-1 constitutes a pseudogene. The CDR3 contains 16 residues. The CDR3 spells CASSKRGTGEGNTIYF. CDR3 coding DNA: TGTGCCAGCAGCAAAAGGGGGACAGGGGAGGGTAACACCATATATTTT.

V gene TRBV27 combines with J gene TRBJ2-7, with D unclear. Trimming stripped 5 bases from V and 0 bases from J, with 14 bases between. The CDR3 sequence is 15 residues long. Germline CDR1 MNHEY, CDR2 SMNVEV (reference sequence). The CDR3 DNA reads TGTGCCAGCAGTCAAAACAGCTTTTACTCCTACGAGCAGTACTTC. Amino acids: CASSQNSFYSYEQYF.

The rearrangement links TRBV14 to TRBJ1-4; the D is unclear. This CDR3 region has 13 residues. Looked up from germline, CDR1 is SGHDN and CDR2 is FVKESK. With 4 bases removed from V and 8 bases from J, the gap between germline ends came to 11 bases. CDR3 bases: TGTGCCAGCAGCCGCCCGTCGGGAGAAAAACTGTTTTTT. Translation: CASSRPSGEKLFF.

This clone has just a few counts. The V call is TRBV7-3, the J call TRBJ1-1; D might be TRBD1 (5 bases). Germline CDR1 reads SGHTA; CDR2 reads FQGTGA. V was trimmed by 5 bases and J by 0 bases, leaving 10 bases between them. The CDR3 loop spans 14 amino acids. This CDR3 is CASSQDSMNTEAFF. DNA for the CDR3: TGTGCCAGCAGCCAAGACAGTATGAACACTGAAGCTTTCTTT. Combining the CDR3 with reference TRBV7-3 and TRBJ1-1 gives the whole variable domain GAGVSQTPSNKVTEKGKYVELRCDPISGHTALYWYRQSLGQGPEFLIYFQGTGAADDSGLPNDRFFAVRPEGSVSTLKIQRTERGDSAVYLCASSQDSMNTEAFFGQGTRLTVV.

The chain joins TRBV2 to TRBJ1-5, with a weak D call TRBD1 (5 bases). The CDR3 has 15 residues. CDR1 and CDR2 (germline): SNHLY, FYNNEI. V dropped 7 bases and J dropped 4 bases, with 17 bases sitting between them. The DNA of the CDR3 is TGTGCCAGCACTGGGGATGGGGGGAGGAATCAGCCCCAGCATTTT. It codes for CASTGDGGRNQPQHF. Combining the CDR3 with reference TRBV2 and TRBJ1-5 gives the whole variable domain EPEVTQTPSHQVTQMGQEVILRCVPISNHLYFYWYRQILGQKVEFLVSFYNNEISEKSEIFDDQFSVERPDGSNFTLKIRSTKLEDSAMYFCASTGDGGRNQPQHFGDGTRLSIL.

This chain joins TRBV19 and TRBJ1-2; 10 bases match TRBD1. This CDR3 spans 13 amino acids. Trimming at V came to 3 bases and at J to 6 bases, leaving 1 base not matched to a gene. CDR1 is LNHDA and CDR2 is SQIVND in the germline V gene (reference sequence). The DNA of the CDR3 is TGTGCCAGTAGTATGGGGACAGGGGATGGCTACACCTTC. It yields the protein CASSMGTGDGYTF.

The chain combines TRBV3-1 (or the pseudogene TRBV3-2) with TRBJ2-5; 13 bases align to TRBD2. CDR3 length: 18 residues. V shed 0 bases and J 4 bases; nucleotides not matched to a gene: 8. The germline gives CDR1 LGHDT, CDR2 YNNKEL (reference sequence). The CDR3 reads CASSQDTSGGAPIETQYF. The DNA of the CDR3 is TGTGCCAGCAGCCAAGATACTAGCGGGGGGGCCCCCATAGAGACCCAGTACTTC.

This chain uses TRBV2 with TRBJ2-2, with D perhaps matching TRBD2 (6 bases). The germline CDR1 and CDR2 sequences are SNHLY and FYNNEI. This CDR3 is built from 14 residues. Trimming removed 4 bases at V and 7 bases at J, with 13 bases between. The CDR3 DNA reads TGTGCCAGCAGTGTGGGACTTGCAGACGGGGAGCTGTTTTTT. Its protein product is CASSVGLADGELFF.

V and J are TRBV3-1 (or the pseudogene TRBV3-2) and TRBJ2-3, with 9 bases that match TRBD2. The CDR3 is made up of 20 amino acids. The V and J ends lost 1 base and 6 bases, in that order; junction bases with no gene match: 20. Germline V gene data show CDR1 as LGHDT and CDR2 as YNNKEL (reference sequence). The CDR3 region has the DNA TGTGCCAGCAGCCAAGGCCCCGCAACGGCCCTGGCGGGGGGGCCGGATACGCAGTATTTT. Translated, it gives CASSQGPATALAGGPDTQYF.

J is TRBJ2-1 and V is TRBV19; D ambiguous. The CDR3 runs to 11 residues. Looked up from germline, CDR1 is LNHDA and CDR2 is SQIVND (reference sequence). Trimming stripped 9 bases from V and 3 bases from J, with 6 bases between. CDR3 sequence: CASPGYNEQFF. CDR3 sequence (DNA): TGTGCCAGCCCCGGCTACAATGAGCAGTTCTTC.

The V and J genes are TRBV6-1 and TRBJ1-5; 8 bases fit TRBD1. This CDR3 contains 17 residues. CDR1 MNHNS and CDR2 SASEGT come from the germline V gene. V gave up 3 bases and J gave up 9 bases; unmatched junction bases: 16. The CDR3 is CASSDSILDRAARPQHF. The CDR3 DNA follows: TGTGCCAGCAGTGATTCAATTCTGGACAGGGCCGCAAGGCCCCAGCATTTT.